The 4 T cell receptor beta chains below were found in one sample sequenced in a study of memory CD4+ T cells and cytomegalovirus serostatus. Repertoires were generated with immunoSEQ multiplex PCR, while TCRdb's copy carries only in-frame clones and drops some. The sample includes 70,000 to 90,000 clones, around 82% of them seen just once. Single viable CD3+CD4+CD8-CD45RO+ cells were sorted as the memory CD4+ T cells. Sequences were obtained from memory CD4+ T cells from blood. These receptor sequences come from an adult in good health and CMV-seropositive.

The V call is TRBV2, the J call TRBJ1-4, with TRBD1 matching 8 bases. CDR3 length: 14 residues. Germline CDR1 and CDR2: SNHLY and FYNNEI. V lost 4 bases and J lost 5; bases outside the gene matches: 3. CDR3 nucleotide sequence: TGTGCCAGCAGTGCCGACAGGGGAAATGAAAAACTGTTTTTT. As protein: CASSADRGNEKLFF.

This clone came up a few times. The V gene is TRBV4-1, the J gene TRBJ1-6; D unresolved. V gave up 6 bases and J gave up 0 bases, with 12 bases separating them. The CDR3 runs to 16 residues. Germline CDR1 MGHRA, CDR2 YSYEKL. The DNA of the CDR3 is TGCGCCAGCAGGCGAACAGACAACTCCTATAATTCACCCCTCCACTTT. This sequence encodes CASRRTDNSYNSPLHF.

The chain has TRBV15 and TRBJ1-5; the match to TRBD1 covers 11 bases. The V gene end was trimmed by 1 base and the J gene end by 3 bases; junction bases not matched to a gene: 5. This CDR3 is built from 17 residues. Germline loops: CDR1 LNHNV, CDR2 YYDKDF (reference sequence). The CDR3 spells CATSRGDRGFLNQPQHF. The CDR3, as DNA: TGTGCCACCAGCAGAGGGGACAGGGGGTTTCTCAATCAGCCCCAGCATTTT. The full variable domain, its missing parts supplied by reference TRBV15 and TRBJ1-5, is DAMVIQNPRYQVTQFGKPVTLSCSQTLNHNVMYWYQQKSSQAPKLLFHYYDKDFNNEADTPDNFQSRRPNTSFCFLDIRSPGLGDTAMYLCATSRGDRGFLNQPQHFGDGTRLSIL.

V usage is TRBV28 and J usage is TRBJ2-7; 10 bases line up with TRBD1. Trimming removed 5 bases from V and 6 bases from J; junction bases left unmatched: 10. The CDR3 spans 15 residues. The germline CDR1 and CDR2 sequences are MDHEN and SYDVKM. The CDR3 spells CASSRGDRGRFEQYF. CDR3 nucleotides: TGTGCCAGCAGTCGGGGCGACAGGGGGCGCTTCGAGCAGTACTTC.